These 14 T cell receptor beta chains originate from one sample sequenced in a study of T-cell reconstitution after alpha-beta-depleted transplantation in children. It was with unique molecular identifiers that the TCRbeta library was prepared. TCRdb passed the PCR reads through MiXCR, listing each CDR3 protein once. Among approximately 270,000 distinct CDR3 sequences listed, more than 20% were seen once. The sequences come from PBMCs, mostly from graft donor cells, collected 360 days after TCRalphabeta/CD19-depleted stem cell transplant. Receptors originate from a female patient younger than 10 who had a stem cell transplant for congenital amegakaryocytic thrombocytopenia, so the T cells may come from the graft donor.

This chain connects TRBV3-1 to TRBJ2-3; 8 bases line up with TRBD2. This CDR3 contains 15 residues. V shed 1 base and J 0 bases; nucleotides not matched to a gene: 0. In germline, CDR1 is LGHDT, CDR2 YNNKEL (reference sequence). The CDR3 sequence: CASSQGGGSTDTQYF. Here the CDR3 DNA reads TGTGCCAGCAGCCAAGGCGGGGGGAGCACAGATACGCAGTATTTT.

The rearrangement joins TRBV6-2 or TRBV6-3 to TRBJ2-4; unclear D gene. The CDR3 has 15 amino acids. Deletions cut 4 bases from V and 4 bases from J, with 14 bases between. CDR1 and CDR2 from the germline V gene are MNHEY and SVGEGT. CDR3 nucleotides: TGTGCCAGCAGTTCTCCCCGGCTGTCAAAAAACATTCAGTACTTC. This codes for CASSSPRLSKNIQYF.

The V and J genes are TRBV7-9 and TRBJ1-5; TRBD1 matches at 9 bases. J gave up 6 bases and V 5 bases, and 8 bases lay outside the gene matches. The CDR3 has 15 residues. Germline CDR1 is SEHNR and CDR2 is FQNEAQ (reference sequence). CDR3 region: CASSLGTGPFQPQHF. The DNA of the CDR3 is TGTGCCAGCAGCCTAGGGACAGGGCCTTTTCAGCCCCAGCATTTT.

This clonotype has a handful of counts. This chain links TRBV4-1 with TRBJ2-3; the D gene is possibly TRBD2 (6 bases). The CDR3 contains 15 residues. Germline V gene sequence: CDR1 MGHRA, CDR2 YSYEKL. The ends were cut back, 2 bases at V and 6 bases at J, with 15 bases in the middle. The DNA of the CDR3 is TGCGCCAGCAGCCAACTTAATGGAGGGGTGGATACGCAGTATTTT. It translates to CASSQLNGGVDTQYF.

The genes are TRBV4-2 and TRBJ1-4; 7 nucleotides agree with TRBD1. CDR3 length equals 15 residues. CDR1 is LGHNA and CDR2 is YNFKEQ in the germline V gene. V shed 2 bases and J 3 bases; nucleotides not matched to a gene: 3. For the CDR3, the DNA is TGTGCCAGCAGCCAAAGGACAGGATCTAATGAAAAACTGTTTTTT. Protein: CASSQRTGSNEKLFF.

This clonotype was found a few times. The V gene is TRBV5-1, the J gene TRBJ2-2, with a tentative D call TRBD2 (6 bases). The V end lost 2 bases, the J end lost 5 bases, and 7 bases lay between the germline ends. The CDR3 has 13 residues. CDR1 is SGHRS and CDR2 is YFSETQ in the germline V gene. The CDR3 nucleotides are TGCGCCAGCAGCTTCGCGGGAACCGGGGAGCTGTTTTTT. Amino acid sequence: CASSFAGTGELFF.

This clonotype was detected many times. The chain recombines TRBV12-3 or TRBV12-4 with TRBJ2-7, with D unclear. Trimming stripped 8 bases from V and 1 base from J, with 15 bases between. CDR3 size: 14 residues. The CDR3 protein is CASPRGVVSYEQYF. The CDR3 region has the DNA TGTGCCAGCCCTCGCGGAGTGGTATCCTACGAGCAGTACTTC.

This clonotype was detected only a few times. The gene calls are TRBV6-5 and TRBJ1-4; 7 nucleotides line up with TRBD1. Unmatched junction bases numbered 12, after V lost 1 base and J lost 7 bases. The CDR3 loop spans 17 amino acids. Looked up from germline, CDR1 is MNHEY and CDR2 is SVGAGI. The CDR3 DNA reads TGTGCCAGCAGTTACTTGGATTCAGGGGGTACGGGTGAAAAACTGTTTTTT. It encodes CASSYLDSGGTGEKLFF.

The rearrangement uses TRBV6-2 or TRBV6-3 and TRBJ2-3; 7 bases line up with TRBD2. CDR3 length: 15 residues. Germline CDR1 MNHEY, CDR2 SVGEGT. Trimming at V came to 5 bases and at J to 2 bases, leaving 7 bases not matched to a gene. CDR3 in DNA: TGTGCCAGCAGTCCACGTGGGACTACCACAGATACGCAGTATTTT. This codes for CASSPRGTTTDTQYF.

A few counts support this clonotype. This chain uses TRBV4-1 with TRBJ1-2; D gene unclear. The V end was cut by 0 bases, the J end by 6 bases, with 14 bases between. The germline V gene encodes CDR1 MGHRA and CDR2 YSYEKL. This CDR3 spans 15 amino acids. The CDR3 region is CASSQDPWALDGYTF. The CDR3 DNA is TGCGCCAGCAGCCAAGATCCCTGGGCGTTGGATGGCTACACCTTC.

The sample holds many counts of this clonotype. The chain's CDR3 is CASSLAMFANTGELFF. CDR3 coding DNA: TGTGCCAGCAGTTTAGCCATGTTCGCGAACACCGGGGAGCTGTTTTTT. The chain combines TRBV12-3 or TRBV12-4 with TRBJ2-2; D uncertain. The CDR3 covers 16 residues. V was shortened by 0 bases and J by 0 bases, with 8 bases between the two germline ends.

The sample holds a few counts of this clonotype. The chain links TRBV15 to TRBJ1-5; a possible D gene is TRBD1 (6 bases). The CDR3 totals 14 residues. Germline-derived CDR1 and CDR2 are LNHNV and YYDKDF (reference sequence). V was clipped by 7 bases and J by 5 bases, with 15 bases between them. CDR3 DNA sequence: TGTGCCACCAACGTCGGGGGGCGCGATCAGCCCCAGCATTTT. Translated: CATNVGGRDQPQHF.

There are a few counts of this clonotype. The chain joins TRBV5-1 to TRBJ1-2; D not certain. The CDR3 extends over 14 amino acids. V was trimmed by 2 bases and J by 2 bases, leaving 10 bases between them. The germline CDR1 and CDR2 sequences are SGHRS and YFSETQ. The CDR3 region is CASSFIPKNYGYTF. The CDR3 DNA sequence: TGCGCCAGCAGCTTTATACCTAAAAACTATGGCTACACCTTC.

J is TRBJ2-3 and V is TRBV7-8, with unresolved D. The germline V gene has CDR1 SGHVS and CDR2 FQNEAQ. The V gene lost 3 bases and the J gene lost 6 bases, with 13 bases spanning the gap. The CDR3 has 14 amino acids. CDR3 amino acids: CASSFGGDSDTQYF. The DNA of the CDR3 is TGTGCCAGCAGCTTTGGTGGAGACTCCGATACGCAGTATTTT.